This TCR beta chain was retrieved from a study of blood T cell repertoires in COVID-19. Profiling relied on immunoSEQ multiplex PCR, and the TCRdb table lists in-frame clones only, not all of them. The profile covers roughly 230,000 clones, with over 70% appearing a single time and about 27% taken by the ten largest. V lost 4 bases, J lost 8 bases, and 7 bases stayed unmatched. Germline V gene sequence: CDR1 SQVTM, CDR2 ANQGSEA. This CDR3 has 12 amino acids. The specimen was peripheral blood. This chain joins TRBV29-1 and TRBJ1-2; 7 bases fit TRBD1. The sequence came from a man aged 35 to 55 with acute or convalescent COVID-19. The CDR3 DNA follows: TGCAGCGTTGGCCGACAGGGTGAAGGCTACACCTTC. This codes for CSVGRQGEGYTF.